One and the same sample provided the 22 T cell receptor beta chains below, sequenced in a study of cytomegalovirus exposure and HLA in healthy donors. Amplification used 60 Vbeta primers and 13 Jbeta primers. Libraries were prepared by immunoSEQ multiplex PCR; TCRdb keeps only in-frame clonotypes and omits some of them. The data show around 170,000 clones, roughly 80% seen once. What was sequenced was PBMCs. Receptors originate from a man aged 50-59 years in good health and CMV-seronegative.

The chain couples TRBV27 to TRBJ1-5; no clear D. The CDR3 spans 13 residues. Germline V lookup: CDR1 MNHEY, CDR2 SMNVEV (reference sequence). Between the trimmed V and J ends, which lost 3 bases and 4 bases, there was a span of 7 bases. Here the CDR3 DNA reads TGTGCCAGCAGTTTGGGCAGAAATCAGCCCCAGCATTTT. Translation: CASSLGRNQPQHF.

The rearrangement uses TRBV5-6 and TRBJ1-5; TRBD1 might be the D (5 bases). Germline CDR1 is SGHDT and CDR2 is YYEEEE. CDR3 length equals 16 residues. Deletions cut 0 bases from V and 5 bases from J, with 15 bases between. In DNA form, the CDR3 reads TGTGCCAGCAGCTTGGGGTCTCGGCAGGGCTATCAGCCCCAGCATTTT. Amino acid sequence: CASSLGSRQGYQPQHF.

CDR3 nucleotide sequence: TGTGCCAGCAGTGTGGCGGGCAGGGAAGCTTTCTTT. Amino acids: CASSVAGREAFF. This chain joins TRBV6-1 and TRBJ1-1; D gene uncertain. In germline, CDR1 is MNHNS, CDR2 SASEGT. This CDR3 has 12 amino acids. V lost 4 bases and J 8 bases, leaving 11 bases between the germline ends.

The chain has TRBV7-8 and TRBJ1-1; D is uncertain. The CDR3 sequence is 13 residues long. The germline CDR1 and CDR2 sequences are SGHVS and FQNEAQ. Trimming took off 4 bases at V and 1 base at J, with 7 bases between the two ends. CDR3 DNA: TGTGCCAGCAGCTCGCGCACGAACACTGAAGCTTTCTTT. This translates into CASSSRTNTEAFF. Variable domain in full (rest from reference TRBV7-8 and TRBJ1-1): GAGVSQSPRYKVAKRGQDVALRCDPISGHVSLFWYQQALGQGPEFLTYFQNEAQLDKSGLPSDRFFAERPEGSVSTLKIQRTQQEDSAVYLCASSSRTNTEAFFGQGTRLTVV.

This clone has a single count. The V call is TRBV7-9, the J call TRBJ2-1, with D maybe TRBD2 (5 bases). V gave up 1 base and J gave up 9 bases, with 16 bases separating them. Germline V CDR1 and CDR2: SEHNR, FQNEAQ (reference sequence). This CDR3 is built from 15 residues. The CDR3 region is CASSLGLRERSEQFF. CDR3 nucleotides: TGTGCCAGCAGCTTAGGCCTTAGGGAGCGGAGTGAGCAGTTCTTC.

The chain employs TRBV6-1 and TRBJ2-3, with 8 bases that match TRBD2. CDR3 length equals 15 residues. With 4 bases clipped from V and 2 bases from J, the junction kept 5 bases outside the gene matches. The germline CDR1 and CDR2 sequences are MNHNS and SASEGT. This CDR3 is CASSVRLAPTDTQYF. In DNA form, the CDR3 reads TGTGCCAGCAGTGTTCGACTAGCGCCCACAGATACGCAGTATTTT.

As concerns this clone: An end of the junction does not agree with germline; a read error may underlie this. This chain uses TRBV7-9 with TRBJ2-7, with D tentatively TRBD2 (6 bases). Germline V CDR1 and CDR2: SEHNR, FQNEAQ (reference sequence). This CDR3 has 15 amino acids. The CDR3 loop reads CSSSPPAGRTYEQYF. The DNA for the CDR3 is TGTTCCAGCAGCCCCCCAGCGGGCCGTACCTACGAGCAGTACTTC. Full variable domain (remainder filled in from reference TRBV7-9 and TRBJ2-7): DTGVSQNPRHKITKRGQNVTFRCDPISEHNRLYWYRQTLGQGPEFLTYFQNEAQLEKSRLLSDRFSAERPKGSFSTLEIQRTEQGDSAMYLCSSSPPAGRTYEQYFGPGTRLTVT.

The CDR3 sequence is CASSREDFSYNSPLHF. CDR3 DNA sequence: TGCGCCAGCAGCCGGGAGGACTTCTCCTATAATTCACCCCTCCACTTT. This chain uses TRBV4-1 with TRBJ1-6, with no clear D. Between the trimmed V and J ends, which lost 4 bases and 0 bases, there was a span of 10 bases. The CDR3 has 16 residues. CDR1 and CDR2 from the germline V gene are MGHRA and YSYEKL.

For this clone: One end of the junction is discordant with germline, which a read error may explain. CDR3 protein: CSSSLGLEGYTF. CDR3 in DNA: TGTTCCAGCAGCTTAGGACTTGAGGGCTACACCTTC. The chain combines TRBV7-9 with TRBJ1-2; no reliable D call. From germline, CDR1 is SEHNR and CDR2 FQNEAQ (reference sequence). The length of the CDR3 is 12 residues.

This chain uses TRBV2 with TRBJ1-4; 10 bases agree with TRBD1. Per germline, CDR1 SNHLY and CDR2 FYNNEI. V trimming: 6 bases; J trimming: 8 bases; junction bases outside the gene matches: 6. The CDR3 has 14 amino acids. The CDR3 bases are TGTGCCAGCAGGTCAGACAGGGGGCTCGAAAAACTGTTTTTT. Its protein product is CASRSDRGLEKLFF.

The chain is built from TRBV11-3 and TRBJ1-1; D gene ambiguous. V gave up 5 bases and J gave up 3 bases, with 10 bases separating them. Germline V gives CDR1 SGHNT, CDR2 YENEEA. The CDR3 sequence is 13 residues long. The CDR3: CASSVESDTEAFF. Here the CDR3 DNA reads TGTGCCAGCAGCGTGGAGTCGGACACTGAAGCTTTCTTT. Drawing the rest from reference TRBV11-3 and TRBJ1-1, the complete variable domain is EAGVVQSPRYKIIEKKQPVAFWCNPISGHNTLYWYLQNLGQGPELLIRYENEEAVDDSQLPKDRFSAERLKGVDSTLKIQPAELGDSAVYLCASSVESDTEAFFGQGTRLTVV.

This chain connects TRBV5-1 to TRBJ2-3, with D hard to call. With 0 bases removed from V and 0 bases from J, the gap between germline ends came to 8 bases. Germline values: CDR1 SGHRS, CDR2 YFSETQ. The CDR3 is made up of 15 amino acids. This CDR3 is CASSLEAPSTDTQYF. The CDR3 DNA sequence: TGCGCCAGCAGCTTGGAAGCACCGAGCACAGATACGCAGTATTTT.

This chain links TRBV14 with TRBJ1-1, with D unclear. Germline CDR1 is SGHDN and CDR2 is FVKESK. Deletions cut 5 bases from V and 5 bases from J, with 9 bases between. The CDR3 is 12 amino acids. The CDR3 DNA reads TGTGCCAGCAGCATTTCGGGTACTGAAGCTTTCTTT. Protein: CASSISGTEAFF.

This clone has just a few counts. The same CDR3 arises from other DNA sequences in this sample as well. The chain joins TRBV5-1 to TRBJ1-5; weak D call: TRBD1 (5 bases). This CDR3 is 15 amino acids long. Between the trimmed V and J ends, which lost 1 base and 0 bases, there was a span of 8 bases. Germline values: CDR1 SGHRS, CDR2 YFSETQ. The CDR3, as DNA: TGCGCCAGCAGCTTGTGGGGGGATAGCAATCAGCCCCAGCATTTT. Amino acids: CASSLWGDSNQPQHF.

The V gene is TRBV7-9, the J gene TRBJ1-2; the match to TRBD1 covers 7 bases. Looked up from germline, CDR1 is SEHNR and CDR2 is FQNEAQ (reference sequence). V gave up 4 bases and J gave up 3 bases; unmatched junction bases: 2. The CDR3 sequence is 13 residues long. Here the CDR3 DNA reads TGTGCCAGCAGCTCCGGACAGGACTATGGCTACACCTTC. This gives the protein CASSSGQDYGYTF.

The chain couples TRBV7-2 to TRBJ1-3; 7 nucleotides match TRBD1. The junction had 9 bases not matched to a gene; V was cut back by 5 bases and J by 5 bases. The germline CDR1 and CDR2 sequences are SGHTA and FQGNSA. CDR3 length: 15 residues. CDR3 amino acids: CASSPETGRRNTIYF. The CDR3 DNA is TGTGCCAGCAGCCCGGAGACAGGGAGAAGAAACACCATATATTTT.

The V call is TRBV7-9, the J call TRBJ2-7, with 7 bases identical to TRBD1. V dropped 5 bases and J dropped 3; count of bases not matched to a gene: 10. This CDR3 region has 15 residues. From germline, CDR1 is SEHNR and CDR2 FQNEAQ (reference sequence). CDR3 bases: TGTGCCAGCAGCCCGCCAAGGGGGCCTATCTACGAGCAGTACTTC. Translation gives CASSPPRGPIYEQYF.

This rearrangement joins TRBV5-1 to TRBJ2-3; TRBD2 is a possible D gene (6 bases). Deletions cut 0 bases from V and 4 bases from J, with 9 bases between. Germline CDR1 is SGHRS and CDR2 is YFSETQ. The CDR3 loop spans 14 amino acids. CDR3 sequence (DNA): TGCGCCAGCAGCTTGGTTGCGGGATCAGATACGCAGTATTTT. Its protein product is CASSLVAGSDTQYF.

The chain uses TRBV19 and TRBJ2-7; D gene unclear. The CDR3 has 14 amino acids. Germline V gives CDR1 LNHDA, CDR2 SQIVND (reference sequence). V lost 3 bases and J 3 bases, leaving 12 bases between the germline ends. DNA for the CDR3: TGTGCCAGTAGTATTCGACATCTGAACTACGAGCAGTACTTC. This sequence encodes CASSIRHLNYEQYF.

The rearrangement joins TRBV18 to TRBJ1-1, with D uncertain. The CDR3 totals 14 residues. Trimming shortened V by 6 bases and J by 1 base, and 12 bases separated the two germline ends. Germline values: CDR1 KGHSH, CDR2 LQKENI. The CDR3 DNA is TGTGCCAGCTCCACTAGGAGTTCGAACACTGAAGCTTTCTTT. Protein product: CASSTRSSNTEAFF.

The chain joins TRBV20-1 to TRBJ1-3; D unresolved. The CDR3 is made up of 11 amino acids. From germline, CDR1 is DFQATT and CDR2 SNEGSKA (reference sequence). Trimming shortened V by 0 bases and J by 9 bases, and 6 bases separated the two germline ends. The CDR3 coding sequence is TGCAGTGCTAGAGAGGAGGTCACCATATATTTT. Translated: CSAREEVTIYF.

The rearrangement links TRBV18 to TRBJ2-1; TRBD1 matches at 8 bases. The trim removed 3 bases at V and 2 bases at J, leaving 3 bases unmatched. The CDR3 is 15 residues long. CDR1 KGHSH and CDR2 LQKENI come from the germline V gene. The CDR3 region is CASSPGQGTYNEQFF. The CDR3 DNA reads TGTGCCAGCTCACCTGGACAGGGAACCTACAATGAGCAGTTCTTC.